A selection of T cell receptor beta chains follows, all from one sample in a study of PD-L1 blockade in urothelial cancer. Generated by immunoSEQ multiplex PCR, the TCRdb table keeps only in-frame clones and is missing some. The data hold 35,000 to 45,000 clones, with roughly four fifths observed a single time. The starting material was PBMCs, obtained around atezolizumab (anti-PD-L1) treatment. The origin of the receptors is a man between 60 and 70 years old with urothelial cancer. Each CDR3 is given with its conserved first and last residue. The D gene is left open where the match is weak. For some rows the clone size is stated as once, few or many, or as a class when expanded; others skip it.

len: 15; j_gene: TRBJ2-4; abundance: NA; d_gene: NA; v_gene: TRBV7-9; CDR3aa: CASSSHVDRSNIQYF; CDR3nt: TGTGCCAGCAGCTCACATGTCGACAGGTCAAACATTCAGTACTTC
len: 14; j_gene: TRBJ2-1; abundance: NA; d_gene: TRBD1; v_gene: TRBV5-1; CDR3aa: CASSLDRQGGEQFF; CDR3nt: TGCGCCAGCAGCTTGGACAGACAGGGTGGTGAGCAGTTCTTC
len: 11; j_gene: TRBJ1-5; abundance: NA; d_gene: NA; v_gene: TRBV19; CDR3aa: CASSQVGPQHF; CDR3nt: TGTGCCAGTAGTCAGGTCGGGCCCCAGCATTTT
len: 12; j_gene: TRBJ1-2; abundance: NA; d_gene: NA; v_gene: TRBV6-1; CDR3aa: CASSEARYGYTF; CDR3nt: TGTGCCAGCAGTGAAGCGCGATATGGCTACACCTTC
len: 17; j_gene: TRBJ2-3; abundance: NA; d_gene: TRBD2; v_gene: TRBV19; CDR3aa: CASSLYSGGGFTDTQYF; CDR3nt: TGTGCCAGTAGTCTTTATAGCGGGGGAGGCTTCACAGATACGCAGTATTTT
len: 13; j_gene: TRBJ2-2; abundance: NA; d_gene: TRBD2; v_gene: TRBV28; CDR3aa: CASKRGGTGELFF; CDR3nt: TGTGCCAGCAAGCGGGGGGGAACCGGGGAGCTGTTTTTT
len: 16; j_gene: TRBJ1-2; abundance: NA; d_gene: TRBD1; v_gene: TRBV7-3; CDR3aa: CASSPGTVANGYGYTF; CDR3nt: TGTGCCAGCAGCCCCGGGACAGTCGCGAATGGCTATGGCTACACCTTC
len: 15; j_gene: TRBJ2-3; abundance: NA; d_gene: NA; v_gene: TRBV19; CDR3aa: CASSRAGEPLDTQYF; CDR3nt: TGTGCCAGTAGTAGGGCAGGGGAACCCTTAGATACGCAGTATTTT
len: 13; j_gene: TRBJ1-2; abundance: NA; d_gene: NA; v_gene: TRBV28; CDR3aa: CASSRTVNYGYTF; CDR3nt: TGTGCCAGCAGTCGGACAGTCAACTATGGCTACACCTTC
len: 12; j_gene: TRBJ2-7; abundance: NA; d_gene: NA; v_gene: TRBV2; CDR3aa: CASSRVAYEQYF; CDR3nt: TGTGCCAGCAGTCGGGTTGCCTACGAGCAGTACTTC
len: 13; j_gene: TRBJ2-7; abundance: NA; d_gene: TRBD1; v_gene: TRBV19; CDR3aa: CATTGQGTYEQYF; CDR3nt: TGTGCCACCACGGGACAGGGGACTTACGAGCAGTACTTC
len: 12; j_gene: TRBJ2-7; abundance: NA; d_gene: NA; v_gene: TRBV28; CDR3aa: CASTSRGSEQYF; CDR3nt: TGTGCCAGCACCTCTAGGGGGTCCGAGCAGTACTTC
len: 16; j_gene: TRBJ2-2; abundance: NA; d_gene: TRBD1; v_gene: TRBV7-3; CDR3aa: CASSVGGQGNTGELFF; CDR3nt: TGTGCCAGCAGCGTAGGGGGACAGGGTAACACCGGGGAGCTGTTTTTT
len: 9; j_gene: TRBJ1-2; abundance: few; d_gene: NA; v_gene: TRBV2; CDR3aa: CASTGSSTF; CDR3nt: TGTGCCAGCACCGGGAGTAGCACCTTC
len: 16; j_gene: TRBJ1-3; abundance: NA; d_gene: NA; v_gene: TRBV6-6; CDR3aa: CASSYNTGDSGNTIYF; CDR3nt: TGTGCCAGCAGTTATAACACAGGTGACTCTGGAAACACCATATATTTT
len: 15; j_gene: TRBJ2-5; abundance: NA; d_gene: NA; v_gene: TRBV5-1; CDR3aa: CASSFWGAPQETQYF; CDR3nt: TGCGCCAGCAGCTTTTGGGGAGCTCCACAAGAGACCCAGTACTTC
len: 15; j_gene: TRBJ2-7; abundance: NA; d_gene: TRBD2; v_gene: TRBV7-8; CDR3aa: CASSFIAGAAYEQYF; CDR3nt: TGTGCCAGCAGCTTTATAGCGGGGGCGGCCTACGAGCAGTACTTC
len: 15; j_gene: TRBJ2-1; abundance: NA; d_gene: TRBD2; v_gene: TRBV7-2; CDR3aa: CASSLFSGGEGEQFF; CDR3nt: TGTGCCAGCAGCTTATTCAGCGGGGGGGAAGGTGAGCAGTTCTTC
len: 16; j_gene: TRBJ1-1; abundance: NA; d_gene: TRBD1; v_gene: TRBV23-1; CDR3aa: CASSQRVTGGRVEAFF; CDR3nt: TGCGCCAGCAGTCAACGGGTGACAGGGGGGCGGGTTGAAGCTTTCTTT
len: 16; j_gene: TRBJ1-3; abundance: NA; d_gene: TRBD1; v_gene: TRBV28; CDR3aa: CASSQGTGGSGNTIYF; CDR3nt: TGTGCCAGCAGCCAGGGGACAGGGGGATCCGGAAACACCATATATTTT
len: 14; j_gene: TRBJ2-5; abundance: few; d_gene: NA; v_gene: TRBV15; CDR3aa: CATRDDWTGETQYF; CDR3nt: TGTGCCACCAGAGACGACTGGACTGGAGAGACCCAGTACTTC
len: 12; j_gene: TRBJ2-3; abundance: NA; d_gene: NA; v_gene: TRBV19; CDR3aa: CASSIRGDTQYF; CDR3nt: TGTGCCAGTAGTATAAGGGGGGATACGCAGTATTTT
len: 14; j_gene: TRBJ2-7; abundance: NA; d_gene: TRBD1; v_gene: TRBV6-1; CDR3aa: CASTTGTGVDEQYF; CDR3nt: TGTGCCAGCACCACCGGGACAGGGGTGGACGAGCAGTACTTC
len: 15; j_gene: TRBJ2-1; abundance: medium-sized; d_gene: TRBD1; v_gene: TRBV18; CDR3aa: CASSPGTGVANEQFF; CDR3nt: TGTGCCAGCTCACCCGGGACAGGGGTTGCCAATGAGCAGTTCTTC
len: 17; j_gene: TRBJ2-6; abundance: NA; d_gene: TRBD1; v_gene: TRBV10-3; CDR3aa: CAIRPGQALIGANVLTF; CDR3nt: TGTGCCATCAGACCCGGACAGGCCCTTATCGGGGCCAACGTCCTGACTTTC
len: 15; j_gene: TRBJ1-6; abundance: medium-sized; d_gene: NA; v_gene: TRBV19; CDR3aa: CASSIFGKSNSPLHF; CDR3nt: TGTGCCAGTAGTATATTCGGGAAGTCGAACTCACCCCTCCACTTT
len: 14; j_gene: TRBJ1-5; abundance: NA; d_gene: TRBD1; v_gene: TRBV5-1; CDR3aa: CASSPQGAGQPQHF; CDR3nt: TGCGCCAGCAGCCCACAGGGGGCAGGGCAGCCCCAGCATTTT
len: 16; j_gene: TRBJ2-1; abundance: NA; d_gene: TRBD2; v_gene: TRBV6-1; CDR3aa: CASSAPPSGGPYKQFF; CDR3nt: TGTGCCAGCAGTGCGCCGCCTAGCGGGGGGCCCTATAAGCAGTTCTTC
len: 15; j_gene: TRBJ1-1; abundance: NA; d_gene: NA; v_gene: TRBV5-1; CDR3aa: CASSLVQGGDPEAFF; CDR3nt: TGCGCCAGCAGCTTGGTACAGGGTGGGGACCCTGAAGCTTTCTTT
len: 15; j_gene: TRBJ1-4; abundance: NA; d_gene: NA; v_gene: TRBV7-8; CDR3aa: CASSTAVATNEKLFF; CDR3nt: TGTGCCAGCAGCACCGCAGTTGCAACTAATGAAAAACTGTTTTTT
len: 15; j_gene: TRBJ1-1; abundance: NA; d_gene: TRBD1; v_gene: TRBV19; CDR3aa: CASSIFTGGDTEAFF; CDR3nt: TGTGCCAGTAGTATCTTTACAGGGGGGGACACTGAAGCTTTCTTT
len: 16; j_gene: TRBJ1-4; abundance: NA; d_gene: NA; v_gene: TRBV28; CDR3aa: CASNSPAAGTNEKLFF; CDR3nt: TGTGCCAGCAATTCCCCAGCTGCGGGAACTAATGAAAAACTGTTTTTT
len: 12; j_gene: TRBJ2-1; abundance: NA; d_gene: NA; v_gene: TRBV19; CDR3aa: CASSLDSNEQFF; CDR3nt: TGTGCCAGTAGCTTAGACTCGAATGAGCAGTTCTTC
len: 12; j_gene: TRBJ1-1; abundance: NA; d_gene: NA; v_gene: TRBV25-1; CDR3aa: CASSEEWGEAFF; CDR3nt: TGTGCCAGCAGTGAAGAGTGGGGCGAAGCTTTCTTT
len: 15; j_gene: TRBJ2-5; abundance: NA; d_gene: NA; v_gene: TRBV6-1; CDR3aa: CASSEAGRGLGTQYF; CDR3nt: TGTGCCAGCAGTGAAGCGGGTAGAGGGTTGGGGACCCAGTACTTC
len: 14; j_gene: TRBJ2-2; abundance: few; d_gene: TRBD1; v_gene: TRBV28; CDR3aa: CASSRTGGSGELFF; CDR3nt: TGTGCCAGCAGTCGGACAGGGGGCAGCGGGGAGCTGTTTTTT
len: 18; j_gene: TRBJ1-1; abundance: once; d_gene: TRBD1; v_gene: TRBV5-5; CDR3aa: CASSLGGWDRIMNTEAFF; CDR3nt: TGTGCCAGCAGCTTGGGGGGATGGGACAGAATAATGAACACTGAAGCTTTCTTT
len: 14; j_gene: TRBJ1-2; abundance: NA; d_gene: TRBD1; v_gene: TRBV6-6; CDR3aa: CASSRDRHFYGYTF; CDR3nt: TGTGCCAGCAGTCGGGACAGGCACTTTTATGGCTACACCTTC
len: 15; j_gene: TRBJ2-7; abundance: NA; d_gene: TRBD1; v_gene: TRBV7-9; CDR3aa: CASSRGTGVSYEQYF; CDR3nt: TGTGCCAGCAGCAGAGGGACAGGGGTTTCGTACGAGCAGTACTTC
len: 15; j_gene: TRBJ2-7; abundance: NA; d_gene: NA; v_gene: TRBV7-8; CDR3aa: CASSGGLESSYEQYF; CDR3nt: TGTGCCAGCAGCGGGGGACTCGAGAGCTCCTACGAGCAGTACTTC
len: 13; j_gene: TRBJ2-7; abundance: NA; d_gene: NA; v_gene: TRBV28; CDR3aa: CASSLSQGAEQYF; CDR3nt: TGTGCCAGCAGTTTATCCCAGGGCGCCGAGCAGTACTTC
len: 12; j_gene: TRBJ1-2; abundance: NA; d_gene: NA; v_gene: TRBV2; CDR3aa: CASSLDNYGYTF; CDR3nt: TGTGCCAGCAGCCTAGATAACTATGGCTACACCTTC